The entry below describes one TCR beta chain. Germline V CDR1 and CDR2: MDHEN, SYDVKM. There are 16 residues in the CDR3. Trimming cost V 4 bases and J 3 bases, with 15 bases left between them. This entry comes from a study of T cell changes during pregnancy in multiple sclerosis. TCRdb keeps only in-frame clones here, not all; method: immunoSEQ multiplex PCR. The sample carries more than 40,000 clones, 85% to 95% recorded once. The chain has TRBV28 and TRBJ1-4, with D maybe TRBD1 (6 bases). The sequencing here drew on CD8+ T cells from peripheral blood mononuclear cells, taken in the third trimester of pregnancy. The TCR was taken from a female donor with multiple sclerosis, enrolled in a pregnancy study. The CDR3 loop is CASSSPTGLANEKLFF. In DNA, the CDR3 is TGTGCCAGCAGTTCACCCACAGGGCTTGCTAATGAAAAACTGTTTTTT.